The rows below give T cell receptor beta chains drawn from one sample of a study of spatial heterogeneity in lung cancer. TCRdb reanalysed the 5' RACE reads using MiXCR and keeps one entry per CDR3 protein. The repertoire has some 2,100 distinct CDR3 sequences, about 15% of them found once; the top ten carry more than 9%. The sample consisted of lung tumor tissue, taken at surgery. Receptors were obtained from a male donor with early-stage non-small cell lung cancer. CDR3s include the opening cysteine and the closing phenylalanine or tryptophan. Each record gives: V gene, clone size, D gene, J gene, CDR3 protein, CDR3 DNA. A D gene is named only where the DNA matches it firmly. Rows may omit the clone size; those that give it use once, few, many or a size class.

V: TRBV7-2; size: NA; D: NA; J: TRBJ1-4; CDR3: CASSSRQATNEKLFF; DNA: TGTGCCAGCAGCTCCCGACAAGCAACTAATGAAAAACTGTTTTTT
V: TRBV7-3; size: medium-sized; D: NA; J: TRBJ2-7; CDR3: CASSSPGASVGEQYF; DNA: TGTGCCAGCAGCTCCCCTGGGGCAAGCGTGGGGGAGCAGTACTTC
V: TRBV9; size: NA; D: NA; J: TRBJ2-1; CDR3: CASSVGWSSYNEQFF; DNA: TGTGCCAGCAGCGTGGGCTGGAGCTCCTACAATGAGCAGTTCTTC
V: TRBV2; size: medium-sized; D: TRBD2; J: TRBJ2-7; CDR3: CASRETVLANEQYF; DNA: TGTGCCAGCAGGGAAACAGTACTAGCGAATGAGCAGTACTTC
V: TRBV6-5; size: once; D: NA; J: TRBJ2-3; CDR3: CASSYEPGVLSTDTQYF; DNA: TGTGCCAGCAGTTACGAACCAGGGGTTCTGAGCACAGATACGCAGTATTTT
V: TRBV28; size: medium-sized; D: NA; J: TRBJ1-3; CDR3: CASSFAGRGGNTIYF; DNA: TGTGCCAGCAGTTTTGCAGGCCGCGGGGGAAACACCATATATTTT
V: TRBV5-1; size: NA; D: NA; J: TRBJ2-2; CDR3: CASSLLSGTGELFF; DNA: TGCGCCAGCAGCCTTTTATCAGGGACCGGGGAGCTGTTTTTT
V: TRBV2; size: medium-sized; D: NA; J: TRBJ2-7; CDR3: CASSAGGAPSYEQYF; DNA: TGTGCCAGCAGTGCGGGCGGAGCCCCTTCCTACGAGCAGTACTTC
V: TRBV20-1; size: medium-sized; D: NA; J: TRBJ2-5; CDR3: CSAPGSRETQYF; DNA: TGCAGTGCGCCCGGGAGTCGGGAGACCCAGTACTTC
V: TRBV5-4; size: large; D: NA; J: TRBJ2-3; CDR3: CASSFINRGSAGAPDTQYF; DNA: TGTGCCAGCAGCTTTATTAACAGGGGTTCTGCGGGAGCCCCAGATACGCAGTATTTT
V: TRBV6-6; size: many; D: TRBD1; J: TRBJ2-7; CDR3: CASSYSKDRGSYEQYF; DNA: TGTGCCAGCAGTTACTCAAAGGACAGGGGTTCCTACGAGCAGTACTTC
V: TRBV20-1; size: medium-sized; D: TRBD2; J: TRBJ2-7; CDR3: CSASPLADKLYEQYF; DNA: TGCAGTGCTAGTCCCCTAGCGGATAAACTCTACGAGCAGTACTTC
V: TRBV6-2/TRBV6-3; size: large; D: NA; J: TRBJ2-5; CDR3: CASSYGETQYF; DNA: TGTGCCAGCAGTTACGGAGAGACCCAGTACTTC
V: TRBV6-1; size: medium-sized; D: NA; J: TRBJ1-2; CDR3: CASSETRAGKGYTF; DNA: TGTGCCAGCAGTGAAACACGGGCAGGGAAGGGCTACACCTTC
V: TRBV5-1; size: medium-sized; D: NA; J: TRBJ2-2; CDR3: CASSLAFLNTGELFF; DNA: TGCGCCAGCAGCTTGGCTTTCCTGAACACCGGGGAGCTGTTTTTT
V: TRBV4-2; size: many; D: TRBD1; J: TRBJ2-7; CDR3: CASSQEGQASYEQYF; DNA: TGTGCCAGCAGCCAAGAGGGACAGGCAAGCTACGAGCAGTACTTC
V: TRBV28; size: few; D: NA; J: TRBJ2-7; CDR3: CASSLETGPQYF; DNA: TGTGCCAGCAGTTTAGAGACAGGTCCGCAGTACTTC
V: TRBV19; size: medium-sized; D: NA; J: TRBJ2-1; CDR3: CASSIEDSYEQFF; DNA: TGTGCCAGTAGTATCGAGGACTCGTATGAGCAGTTCTTC
V: TRBV2; size: NA; D: NA; J: TRBJ2-7; CDR3: CASSEAAIQQYF; DNA: TGTGCCAGCAGTGAAGCCGCCATCCAGCAGTACTTC
V: TRBV4-3; size: medium-sized; D: NA; J: TRBJ2-1; CDR3: CASSWTLAVGEQFF; DNA: TGCGCCAGCAGCTGGACTTTAGCGGTAGGGGAGCAGTTCTTC
V: TRBV5-4; size: NA; D: NA; J: TRBJ2-7; CDR3: CASSLEGGLTLGKGQYF; DNA: TGTGCCAGCAGCTTGGAAGGTGGACTAACCCTGGGTAAAGGGCAGTACTTC
V: TRBV5-1; size: medium-sized; D: NA; J: TRBJ1-1; CDR3: CASSLGQATEAFF; DNA: TGCGCCAGCAGCTTGGGGCAGGCCACTGAAGCTTTCTTT
V: TRBV7-2; size: medium-sized; D: TRBD2; J: TRBJ2-5; CDR3: CASSLRGTSGETQYF; DNA: TGTGCCAGCAGTTTACGAGGGACTAGCGGTGAGACCCAGTACTTC
V: TRBV7-2; size: medium-sized; D: NA; J: TRBJ1-4; CDR3: CASSLTGPTNEKLFF; DNA: TGTGCCAGCAGCTTAACGGGGCCAACTAATGAAAAACTGTTTTTT
V: TRBV20-1; size: many; D: NA; J: TRBJ1-1; CDR3: CSARDLRGDGTEAFF; DNA: TGCAGTGCTAGAGATCTGAGGGGGGACGGCACTGAAGCTTTCTTT
V: TRBV25-1; size: few; D: TRBD2; J: TRBJ2-2; CDR3: CASSEWTSGTGELFF; DNA: TGTGCCAGCAGTGAATGGACTAGCGGGACCGGGGAGCTGTTTTTT
V: TRBV4-2; size: large; D: TRBD2; J: TRBJ2-7; CDR3: CASSPRGLAPTHEQYF; DNA: TGTGCCAGCAGCCCCCGAGGACTAGCACCAACCCACGAGCAGTACTTC
V: TRBV19; size: medium-sized; D: NA; J: TRBJ2-3; CDR3: CASSAPPGTSTMNTQYF; DNA: TGTGCCAGTAGTGCCCCCCCCGGGACCTCAACGATGAATACGCAGTATTTT
V: TRBV10-3; size: medium-sized; D: NA; J: TRBJ2-7; CDR3: CATLRGTTRGSYEQYF; DNA: TGTGCCACCCTACGAGGAACTACCAGGGGATCCTACGAGCAGTACTTC
V: TRBV2; size: NA; D: TRBD1; J: TRBJ2-3; CDR3: CASSGGQGETDTQYF; DNA: TGTGCCAGCAGTGGGGGACAGGGGGAGACAGATACGCAGTATTTT
V: TRBV20-1; size: many; D: TRBD2; J: TRBJ2-3; CDR3: CSAPLAGQDTQYF; DNA: TGCAGTGCTCCACTAGCGGGACAAGATACGCAGTATTTT
V: TRBV20-1; size: medium-sized; D: TRBD2; J: TRBJ2-7; CDR3: CSARTGLAGDEQYF; DNA: TGCAGTGCTAGGACAGGACTAGCGGGAGATGAGCAGTACTTC
V: TRBV10-3; size: many; D: NA; J: TRBJ2-7; CDR3: CAISDPGKGMSSEQYF; DNA: TGTGCCATCAGTGACCCTGGAAAGGGTATGAGTTCGGAGCAGTACTTC
V: TRBV13; size: medium-sized; D: NA; J: TRBJ2-7; CDR3: CASSFRMTHYEQYF; DNA: TGTGCCAGCAGCTTCCGGATGACCCACTACGAGCAGTACTTC
V: TRBV29-1; size: few; D: TRBD1; J: TRBJ1-2; CDR3: CSAGQVSYGYTF; DNA: TGCAGCGCGGGACAGGTCTCCTATGGCTACACCTTC
V: TRBV6-2/TRBV6-3; size: medium-sized; D: NA; J: TRBJ2-1; CDR3: CASRDGGGGAVYNEQFF; DNA: TGTGCCAGCAGGGATGGGGGAGGCGGGGCAGTCTACAATGAGCAGTTCTTC
V: TRBV7-2; size: medium-sized; D: NA; J: TRBJ2-1; CDR3: CASSLVGGSEQFF; DNA: TGTGCCAGCAGCTTAGTGGGTGGCAGTGAGCAGTTCTTC
V: TRBV28; size: medium-sized; D: NA; J: TRBJ1-1; CDR3: CASSLRYSNDF; DNA: TGTGCCAGCAGTCTTAGGTACTCTAACGACTTT
V: TRBV7-9; size: medium-sized; D: NA; J: TRBJ2-3; CDR3: CASRQDSIDTQYF; DNA: TGTGCCAGCAGACAGGACTCCATAGATACGCAGTATTTT
V: TRBV27; size: medium-sized; D: NA; J: TRBJ2-1; CDR3: CASSFLRDSYNEQFF; DNA: TGTGCCAGCAGTTTCCTCCGAGACAGCTACAATGAGCAGTTCTTC
V: TRBV19; size: large; D: NA; J: TRBJ2-1; CDR3: CASSGRIDTEQFF; DNA: TGTGCCAGTAGTGGGAGAATCGACACCGAGCAGTTCTTC
V: TRBV6-2/TRBV6-3; size: NA; D: NA; J: TRBJ2-1; CDR3: CASSYLLRGAMRNEQFF; DNA: TGTGCCAGCAGTTACCTACTTCGAGGAGCGATGAGGAATGAGCAGTTCTTC